The source of this T cell receptor beta chain is a study of control samples from healthy donors and cancer patients. The repertoire was sequenced with immunoSEQ multiplex PCR; TCRdb's copy has only in-frame clones and lacks some. The sample lists about 140,000 clones, roughly 92% occurring once. This CDR3 region has 15 residues. The V gene lost 4 bases and the J gene lost 6 bases, with 20 bases spanning the gap. CDR1 and CDR2 from the germline V gene are SGDLS and YYNGEE. This TCR came from a man in his thirties or forties in good health. Sample: blood. The chain recombines TRBV9 with TRBJ2-7; D possibly uses TRBD1 or TRBD2 (5 bases each). CDR3 loop: CASSRRMGTGFEQYF. The CDR3, as DNA: TGTGCCAGCAGCCGTAGGATGGGGACGGGCTTCGAGCAGTACTTC.